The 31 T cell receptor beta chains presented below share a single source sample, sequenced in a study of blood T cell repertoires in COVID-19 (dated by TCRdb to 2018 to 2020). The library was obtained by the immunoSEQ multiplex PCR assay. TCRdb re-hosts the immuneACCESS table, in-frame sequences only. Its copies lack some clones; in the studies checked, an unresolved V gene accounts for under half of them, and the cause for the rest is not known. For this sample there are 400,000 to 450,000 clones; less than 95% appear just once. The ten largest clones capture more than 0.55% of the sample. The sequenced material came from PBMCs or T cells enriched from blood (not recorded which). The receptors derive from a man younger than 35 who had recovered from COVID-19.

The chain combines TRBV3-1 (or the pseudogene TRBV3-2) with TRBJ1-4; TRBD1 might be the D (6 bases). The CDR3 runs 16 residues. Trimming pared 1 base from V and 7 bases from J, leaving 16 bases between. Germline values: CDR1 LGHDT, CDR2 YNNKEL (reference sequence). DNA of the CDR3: TGTGCCAGCAGCCAAGTAGCGGGGGCTGGACGTGAAAAACTGTTTTTT. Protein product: CASSQVAGAGREKLFF.

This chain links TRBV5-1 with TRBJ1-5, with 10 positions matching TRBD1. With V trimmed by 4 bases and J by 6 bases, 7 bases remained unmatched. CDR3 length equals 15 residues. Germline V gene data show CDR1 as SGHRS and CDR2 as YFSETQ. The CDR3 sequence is CASSIGTGDPQPQHF. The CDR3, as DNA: TGCGCCAGCAGCATCGGGACAGGGGACCCTCAGCCCCAGCATTTT. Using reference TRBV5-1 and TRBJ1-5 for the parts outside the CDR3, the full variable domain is KAGVTQTPRYLIKTRGQQVTLSCSPISGHRSVSWYQQTPGQGLQFLFEYFSETQRNKGNFPGRFSGRQFSNSRSEMNVSTLELGDSALYLCASSIGTGDPQPQHFGDGTRLSIL.

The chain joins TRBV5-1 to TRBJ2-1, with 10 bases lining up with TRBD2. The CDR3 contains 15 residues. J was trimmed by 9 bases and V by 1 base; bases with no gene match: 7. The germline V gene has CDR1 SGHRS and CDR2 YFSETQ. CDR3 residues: CASSLSLAGFTEQFF. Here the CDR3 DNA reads TGCGCCAGCAGCTTGTCACTAGCGGGATTTACTGAGCAGTTCTTC.

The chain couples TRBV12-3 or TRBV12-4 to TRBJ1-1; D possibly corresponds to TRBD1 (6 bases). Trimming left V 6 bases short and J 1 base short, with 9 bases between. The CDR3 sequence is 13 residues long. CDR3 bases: TGTGCCAGCAGCCGACAGGCGAACACTGAAGCTTTCTTT. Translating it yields CASSRQANTEAFF.

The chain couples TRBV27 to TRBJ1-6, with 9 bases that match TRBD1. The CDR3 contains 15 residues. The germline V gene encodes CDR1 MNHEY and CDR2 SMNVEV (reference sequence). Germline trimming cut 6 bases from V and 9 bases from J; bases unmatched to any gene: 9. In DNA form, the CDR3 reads TGTGCCAGCAGCCAAAGGACAGGGGAAAGTTCACCCCTCCACTTT. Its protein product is CASSQRTGESSPLHF.

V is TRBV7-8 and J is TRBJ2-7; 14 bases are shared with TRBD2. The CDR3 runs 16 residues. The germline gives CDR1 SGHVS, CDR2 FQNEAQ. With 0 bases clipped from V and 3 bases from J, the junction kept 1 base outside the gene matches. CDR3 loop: CASSLAGTSGGYEQYF. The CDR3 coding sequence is TGTGCCAGCAGCTTAGCGGGGACTAGCGGGGGCTACGAGCAGTACTTC.

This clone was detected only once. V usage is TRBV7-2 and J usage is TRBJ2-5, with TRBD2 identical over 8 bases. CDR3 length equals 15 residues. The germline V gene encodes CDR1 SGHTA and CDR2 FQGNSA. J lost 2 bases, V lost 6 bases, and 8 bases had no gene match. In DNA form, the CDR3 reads TGTGCCAGCAGTTCCAGCGGGGGCTCTCAAGAGACCCAGTACTTC. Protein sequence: CASSSSGGSQETQYF.

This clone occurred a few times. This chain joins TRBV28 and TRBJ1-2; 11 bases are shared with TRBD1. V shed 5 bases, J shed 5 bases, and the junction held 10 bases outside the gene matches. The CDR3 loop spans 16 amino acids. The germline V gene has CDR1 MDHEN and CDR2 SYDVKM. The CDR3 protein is CASSTGTGGIWYGYTF. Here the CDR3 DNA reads TGTGCCAGCAGTACGGGGACAGGGGGAATTTGGTATGGCTACACCTTC.

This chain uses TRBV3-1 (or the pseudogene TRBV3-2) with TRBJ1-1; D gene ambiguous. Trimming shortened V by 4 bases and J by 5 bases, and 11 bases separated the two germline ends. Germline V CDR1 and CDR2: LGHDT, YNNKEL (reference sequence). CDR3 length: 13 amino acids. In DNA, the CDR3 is TGTGCCAGCAGCCCGGCAGGTTTAACTGAAGCTTTCTTT. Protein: CASSPAGLTEAFF.

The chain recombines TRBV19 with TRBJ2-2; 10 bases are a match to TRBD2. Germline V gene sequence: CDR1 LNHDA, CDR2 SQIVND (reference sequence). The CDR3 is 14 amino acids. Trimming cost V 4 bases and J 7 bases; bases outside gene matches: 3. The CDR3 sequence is CASSTSGRGGELFF. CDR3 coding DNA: TGTGCCAGTAGTACTAGCGGGAGAGGCGGGGAGCTGTTTTTT.

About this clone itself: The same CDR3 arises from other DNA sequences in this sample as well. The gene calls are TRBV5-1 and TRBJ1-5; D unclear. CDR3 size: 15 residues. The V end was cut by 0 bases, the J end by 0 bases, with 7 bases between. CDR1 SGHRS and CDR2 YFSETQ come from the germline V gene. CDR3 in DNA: TGCGCCAGCAGCTTGGTTGCCGGTAGCAATCAGCCCCAGCATTTT. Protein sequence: CASSLVAGSNQPQHF.

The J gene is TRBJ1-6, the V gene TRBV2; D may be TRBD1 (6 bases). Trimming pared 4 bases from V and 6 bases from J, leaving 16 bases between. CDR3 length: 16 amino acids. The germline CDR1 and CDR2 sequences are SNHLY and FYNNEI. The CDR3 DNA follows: TGTGCCAGCAGTGCGTCAGGAGCAGGGGTTAATTCACCCCTCCACTTT. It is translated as CASSASGAGVNSPLHF. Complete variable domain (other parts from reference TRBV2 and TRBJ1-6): EPEVTQTPSHQVTQMGQEVILRCVPISNHLYFYWYRQILGQKVEFLVSFYNNEISEKSEIFDDQFSVERPDGSNFTLKIRSTKLEDSAMYFCASSASGAGVNSPLHFGNGTRLTVT.

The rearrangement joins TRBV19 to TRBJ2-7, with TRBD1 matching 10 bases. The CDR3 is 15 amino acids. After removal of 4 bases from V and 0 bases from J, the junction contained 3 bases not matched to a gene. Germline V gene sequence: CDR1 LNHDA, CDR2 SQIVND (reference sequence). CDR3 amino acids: CASSTRDRGSYEQYF. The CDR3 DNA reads TGTGCCAGTAGTACCCGGGACAGGGGCTCCTACGAGCAGTACTTC.

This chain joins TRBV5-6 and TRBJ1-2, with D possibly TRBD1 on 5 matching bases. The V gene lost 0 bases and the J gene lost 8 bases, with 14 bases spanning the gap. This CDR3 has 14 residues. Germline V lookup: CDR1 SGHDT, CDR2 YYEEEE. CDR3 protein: CASSLAGQGGGYTF. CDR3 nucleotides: TGTGCCAGCAGCTTGGCAGGTCAGGGAGGGGGCTACACCTTC.

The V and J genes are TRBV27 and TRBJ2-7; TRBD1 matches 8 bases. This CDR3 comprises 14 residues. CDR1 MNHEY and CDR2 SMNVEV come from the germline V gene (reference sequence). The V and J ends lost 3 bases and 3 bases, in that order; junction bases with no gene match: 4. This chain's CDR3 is CASSFGQGNYEQYF. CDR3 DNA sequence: TGTGCCAGCAGTTTCGGACAGGGAAACTACGAGCAGTACTTC.

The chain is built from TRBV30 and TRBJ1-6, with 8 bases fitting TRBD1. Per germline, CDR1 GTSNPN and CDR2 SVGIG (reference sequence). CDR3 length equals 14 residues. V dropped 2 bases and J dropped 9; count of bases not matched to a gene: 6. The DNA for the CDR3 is TGTGCCTGGAGTTTCACAGGGGGGAGTTCACCCCTCCACTTT. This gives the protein CAWSFTGGSSPLHF.

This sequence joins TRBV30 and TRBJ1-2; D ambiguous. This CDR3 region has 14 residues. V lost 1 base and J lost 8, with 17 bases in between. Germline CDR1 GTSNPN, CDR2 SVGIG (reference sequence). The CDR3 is CAWSGGGYKRGYTF. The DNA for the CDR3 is TGTGCCTGGAGTGGGGGAGGGTACAAACGGGGCTACACCTTC.

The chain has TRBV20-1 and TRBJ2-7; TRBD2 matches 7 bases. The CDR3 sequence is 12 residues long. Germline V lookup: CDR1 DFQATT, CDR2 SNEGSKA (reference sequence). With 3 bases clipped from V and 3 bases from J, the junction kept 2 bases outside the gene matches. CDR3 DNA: TGCAGTGCTAGTGTAGCGGGCTACGAGCAGTACTTC. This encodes CSASVAGYEQYF.

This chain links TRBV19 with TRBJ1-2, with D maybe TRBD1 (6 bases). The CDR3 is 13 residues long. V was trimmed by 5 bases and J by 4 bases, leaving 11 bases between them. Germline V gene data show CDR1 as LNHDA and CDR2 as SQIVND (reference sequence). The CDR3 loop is CASSPGQVYGYTF. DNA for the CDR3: TGTGCCAGTAGTCCGGGACAAGTCTATGGCTACACCTTC.

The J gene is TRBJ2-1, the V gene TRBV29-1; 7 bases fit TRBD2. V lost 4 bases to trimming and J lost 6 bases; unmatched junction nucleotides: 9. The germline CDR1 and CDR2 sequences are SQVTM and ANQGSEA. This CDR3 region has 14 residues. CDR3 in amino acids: CSVGGGAGTNEQFF. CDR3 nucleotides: TGCAGCGTTGGGGGCGGAGCGGGGACCAATGAGCAGTTCTTC.

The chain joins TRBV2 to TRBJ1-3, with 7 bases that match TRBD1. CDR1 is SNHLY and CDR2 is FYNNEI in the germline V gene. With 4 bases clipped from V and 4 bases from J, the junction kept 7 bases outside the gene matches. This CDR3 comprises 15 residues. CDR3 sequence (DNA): TGTGCCAGCAGTGCCAGACAGGGAGGCGGAAACACCATATATTTT. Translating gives CASSARQGGGNTIYF. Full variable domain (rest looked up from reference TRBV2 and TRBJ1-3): EPEVTQTPSHQVTQMGQEVILRCVPISNHLYFYWYRQILGQKVEFLVSFYNNEISEKSEIFDDQFSVERPDGSNFTLKIRSTKLEDSAMYFCASSARQGGGNTIYFGEGSWLTVV.

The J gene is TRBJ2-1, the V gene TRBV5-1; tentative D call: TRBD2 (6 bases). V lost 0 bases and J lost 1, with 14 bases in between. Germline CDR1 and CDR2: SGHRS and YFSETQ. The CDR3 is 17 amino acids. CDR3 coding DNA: TGCGCCAGCAGCTTGGTTACCGGACTACAATCCTACAATGAGCAGTTCTTC. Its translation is CASSLVTGLQSYNEQFF.

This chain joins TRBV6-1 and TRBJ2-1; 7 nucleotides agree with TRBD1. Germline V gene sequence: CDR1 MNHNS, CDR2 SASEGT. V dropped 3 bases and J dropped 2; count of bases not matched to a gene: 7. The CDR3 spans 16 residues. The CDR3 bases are TGTGCCAGCAGTGACCGGGGACAGCCACCCTACAATGAGCAGTTCTTC. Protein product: CASSDRGQPPYNEQFF.

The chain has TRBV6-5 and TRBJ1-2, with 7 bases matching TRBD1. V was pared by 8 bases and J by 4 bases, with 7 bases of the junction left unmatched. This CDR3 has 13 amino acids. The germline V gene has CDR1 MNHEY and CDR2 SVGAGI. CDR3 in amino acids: CASVVGGSYGYTF. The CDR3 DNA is TGTGCCAGCGTAGTAGGGGGCTCCTATGGCTACACCTTC.

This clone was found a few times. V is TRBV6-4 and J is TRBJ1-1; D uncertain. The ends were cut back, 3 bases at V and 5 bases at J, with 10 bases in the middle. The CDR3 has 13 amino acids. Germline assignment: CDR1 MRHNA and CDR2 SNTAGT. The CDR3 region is CASSERIHTEAFF. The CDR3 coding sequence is TGTGCCAGCAGTGAGAGGATCCATACTGAAGCTTTCTTT.

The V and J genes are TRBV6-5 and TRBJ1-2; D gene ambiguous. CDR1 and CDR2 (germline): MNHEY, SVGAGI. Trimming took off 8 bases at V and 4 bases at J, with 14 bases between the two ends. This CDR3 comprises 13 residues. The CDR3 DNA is TGTGCCAGCCATGATAAATCGGGCTATGGCTACACCTTC. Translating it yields CASHDKSGYGYTF.

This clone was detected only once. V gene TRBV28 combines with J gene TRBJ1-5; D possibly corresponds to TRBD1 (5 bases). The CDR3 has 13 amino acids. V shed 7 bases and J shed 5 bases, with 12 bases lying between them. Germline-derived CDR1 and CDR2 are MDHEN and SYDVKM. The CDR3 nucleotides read TGTGCCAGCATTTACGACAGCGATCAGCCCCAGCATTTT. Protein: CASIYDSDQPQHF.

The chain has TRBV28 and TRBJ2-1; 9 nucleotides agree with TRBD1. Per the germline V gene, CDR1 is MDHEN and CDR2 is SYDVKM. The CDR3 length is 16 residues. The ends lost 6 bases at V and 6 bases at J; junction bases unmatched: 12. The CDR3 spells CASSRTPGQGINEQFF. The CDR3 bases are TGTGCCAGCAGCCGAACCCCGGGACAGGGTATCAATGAGCAGTTCTTC.

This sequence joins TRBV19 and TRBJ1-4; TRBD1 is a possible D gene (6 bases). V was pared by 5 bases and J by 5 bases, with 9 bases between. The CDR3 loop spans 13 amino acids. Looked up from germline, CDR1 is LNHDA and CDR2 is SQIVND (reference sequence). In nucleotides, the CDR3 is TGTGCCAGTAGTTGGACAGTCAATGAAAAACTGTTTTTT. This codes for CASSWTVNEKLFF.

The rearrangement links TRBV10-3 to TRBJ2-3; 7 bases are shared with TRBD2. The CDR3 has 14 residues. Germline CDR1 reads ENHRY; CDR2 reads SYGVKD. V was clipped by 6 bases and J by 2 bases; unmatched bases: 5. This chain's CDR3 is CAIRASGNTDTQYF. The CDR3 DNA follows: TGTGCCATCAGGGCAAGCGGGAACACAGATACGCAGTATTTT.

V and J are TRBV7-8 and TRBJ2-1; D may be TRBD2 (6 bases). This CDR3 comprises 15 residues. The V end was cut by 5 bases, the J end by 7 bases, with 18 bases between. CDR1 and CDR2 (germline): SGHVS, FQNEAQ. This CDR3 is CASSPAPGVSNEQFF. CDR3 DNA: TGTGCCAGCAGCCCCGCCCCGGGAGTTTCGAATGAGCAGTTCTTC.